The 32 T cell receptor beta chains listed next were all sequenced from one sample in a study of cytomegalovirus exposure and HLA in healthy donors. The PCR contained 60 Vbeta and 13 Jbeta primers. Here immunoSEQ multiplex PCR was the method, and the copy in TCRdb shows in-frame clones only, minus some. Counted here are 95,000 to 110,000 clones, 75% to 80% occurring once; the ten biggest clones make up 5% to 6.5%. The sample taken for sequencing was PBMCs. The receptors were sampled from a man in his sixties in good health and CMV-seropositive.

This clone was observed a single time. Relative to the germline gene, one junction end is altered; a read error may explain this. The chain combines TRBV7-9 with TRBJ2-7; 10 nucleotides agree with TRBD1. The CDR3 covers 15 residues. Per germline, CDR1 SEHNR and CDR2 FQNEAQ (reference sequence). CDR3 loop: CSSSLIWDRGYEQYF. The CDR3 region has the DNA TGTTCCAGCAGCTTGATTTGGGACAGGGGCTACGAGCAGTACTTC.

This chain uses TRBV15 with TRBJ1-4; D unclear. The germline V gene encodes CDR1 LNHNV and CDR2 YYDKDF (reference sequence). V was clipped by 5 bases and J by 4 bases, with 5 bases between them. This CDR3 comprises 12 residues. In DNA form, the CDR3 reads TGTGCCACCAGCCCTGTTAATGAAAAACTGTTTTTT. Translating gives CATSPVNEKLFF.

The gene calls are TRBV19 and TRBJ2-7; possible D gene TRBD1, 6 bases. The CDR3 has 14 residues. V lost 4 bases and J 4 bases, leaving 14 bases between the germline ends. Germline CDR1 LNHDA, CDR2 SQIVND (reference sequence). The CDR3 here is CASSTTGTVYEQYF. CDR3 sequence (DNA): TGTGCCAGTAGTACCACAGGGACGGTTTACGAGCAGTACTTC.

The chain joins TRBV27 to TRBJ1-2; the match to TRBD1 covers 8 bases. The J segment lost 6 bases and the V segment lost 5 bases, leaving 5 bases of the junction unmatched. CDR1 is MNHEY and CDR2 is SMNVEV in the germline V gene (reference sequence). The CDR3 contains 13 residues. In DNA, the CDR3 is TGTGCCAGCAGTCCGGACAGGGTGAATGGCTACACCTTC. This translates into CASSPDRVNGYTF.

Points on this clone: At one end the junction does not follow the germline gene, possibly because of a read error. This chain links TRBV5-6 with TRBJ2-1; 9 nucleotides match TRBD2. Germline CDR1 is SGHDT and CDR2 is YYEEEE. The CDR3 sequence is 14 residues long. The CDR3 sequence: CASSLVFSGGPWVF. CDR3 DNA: TGTGCCAGCAGCTTGGTTTTTAGCGGGGGCCCGTGGGTCTTC.

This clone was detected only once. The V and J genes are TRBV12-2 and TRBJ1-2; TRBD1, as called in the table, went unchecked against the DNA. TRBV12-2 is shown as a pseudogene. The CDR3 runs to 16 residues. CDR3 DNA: TGTGCAAGTCGCTTAGGAGGCAAAACAGGGGGGAGTGGCTACACCTTC. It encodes CASRLGGKTGGSGYTF.

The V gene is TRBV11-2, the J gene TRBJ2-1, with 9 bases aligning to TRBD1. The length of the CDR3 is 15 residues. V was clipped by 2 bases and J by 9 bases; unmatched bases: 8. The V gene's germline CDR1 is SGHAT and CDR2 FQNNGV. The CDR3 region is CASSLPDRGAIEQFF. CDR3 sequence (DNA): TGTGCCAGCAGCTTACCAGACAGGGGGGCTATTGAGCAGTTCTTC.

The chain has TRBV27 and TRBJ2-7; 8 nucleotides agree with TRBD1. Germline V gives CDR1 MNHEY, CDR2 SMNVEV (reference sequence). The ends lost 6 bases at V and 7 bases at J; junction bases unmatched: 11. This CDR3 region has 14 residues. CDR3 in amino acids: CASSKGQVAWEQYF. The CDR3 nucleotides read TGTGCCAGCAGCAAGGGACAGGTCGCCTGGGAGCAGTACTTC.

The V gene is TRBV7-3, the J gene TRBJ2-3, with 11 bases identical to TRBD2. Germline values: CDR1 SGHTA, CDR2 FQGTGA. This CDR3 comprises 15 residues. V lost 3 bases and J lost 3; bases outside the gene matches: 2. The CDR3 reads CASSFSGGATDTQYF. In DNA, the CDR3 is TGTGCCAGCAGCTTTAGCGGGGGGGCAACAGATACGCAGTATTTT.

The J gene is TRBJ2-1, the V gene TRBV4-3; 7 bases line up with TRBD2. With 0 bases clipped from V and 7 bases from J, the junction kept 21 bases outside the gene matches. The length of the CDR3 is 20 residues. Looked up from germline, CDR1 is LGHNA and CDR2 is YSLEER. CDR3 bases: TGCGCCAGCAGCCAAGACGCGTTTAGCGGTGGGGGGGTTCGGGGAAATGAGCAGTTCTTC. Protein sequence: CASSQDAFSGGGVRGNEQFF.

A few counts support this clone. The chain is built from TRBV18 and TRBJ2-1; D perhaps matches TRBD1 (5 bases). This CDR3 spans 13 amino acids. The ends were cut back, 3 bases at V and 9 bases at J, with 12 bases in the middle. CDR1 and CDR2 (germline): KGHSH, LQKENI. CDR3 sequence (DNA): TGTGCCAGCTCACCGGGGCGCGGTGGTGAGCAGTTCTTC. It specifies CASSPGRGGEQFF.

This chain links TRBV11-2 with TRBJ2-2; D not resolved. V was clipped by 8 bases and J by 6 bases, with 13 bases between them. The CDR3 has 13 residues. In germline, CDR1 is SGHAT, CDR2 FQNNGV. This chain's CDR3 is CASALESSGELFF. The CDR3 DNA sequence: TGTGCCAGCGCCCTAGAGTCCTCCGGGGAGCTGTTTTTT.

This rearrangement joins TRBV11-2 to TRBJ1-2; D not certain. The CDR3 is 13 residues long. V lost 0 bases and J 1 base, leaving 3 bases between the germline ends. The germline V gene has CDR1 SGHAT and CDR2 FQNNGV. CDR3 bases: TGTGCCAGCAGCTTAGACCTTAACTATGGCTACACCTTC. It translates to CASSLDLNYGYTF. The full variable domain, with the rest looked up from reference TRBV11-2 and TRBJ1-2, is EAGVAQSPRYKIIEKRQSVAFWCNPISGHATLYWYQQILGQGPKLLIQFQNNGVVDDSQLPKDRFSAERLKGVDSTLKIQPAKLEDSAVYLCASSLDLNYGYTFGSGTRLTVV.

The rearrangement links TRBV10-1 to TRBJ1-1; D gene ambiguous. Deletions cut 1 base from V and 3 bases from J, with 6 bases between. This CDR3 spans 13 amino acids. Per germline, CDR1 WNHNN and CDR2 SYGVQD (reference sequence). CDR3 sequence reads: CASSEYGYTEAFF. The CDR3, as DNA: TGCGCCAGCAGTGAGTATGGCTACACTGAAGCTTTCTTT.

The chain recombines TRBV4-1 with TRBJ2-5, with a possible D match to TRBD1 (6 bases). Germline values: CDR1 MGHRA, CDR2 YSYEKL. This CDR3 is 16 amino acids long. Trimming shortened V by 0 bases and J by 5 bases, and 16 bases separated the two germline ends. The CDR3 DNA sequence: TGCGCCAGCAGCCAAGAGACCACCAGGGGCGGCGAGACCCAGTACTTC. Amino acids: CASSQETTRGGETQYF.

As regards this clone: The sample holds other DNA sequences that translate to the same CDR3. CDR3 DNA: TGTGCCAGCAGCCTGACAGGGGGCGGTGAAAAACTGTTTTTT. Its translation: CASSLTGGGEKLFF. V and J are TRBV7-9 and TRBJ1-4, with 10 nucleotides matching TRBD1. V lost 5 bases, J lost 7 bases, and 4 bases stayed unmatched. Germline V gives CDR1 SEHNR, CDR2 FQNEAQ (reference sequence). The CDR3 is 14 residues long.

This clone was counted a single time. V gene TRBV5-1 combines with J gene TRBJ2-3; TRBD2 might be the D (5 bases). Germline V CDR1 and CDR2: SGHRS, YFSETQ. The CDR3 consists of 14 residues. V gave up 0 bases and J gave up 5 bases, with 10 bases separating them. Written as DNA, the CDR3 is TGCGCCAGCAGCTTGGACCAGGCGGGAGATACGCAGTATTTT. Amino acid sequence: CASSLDQAGDTQYF.

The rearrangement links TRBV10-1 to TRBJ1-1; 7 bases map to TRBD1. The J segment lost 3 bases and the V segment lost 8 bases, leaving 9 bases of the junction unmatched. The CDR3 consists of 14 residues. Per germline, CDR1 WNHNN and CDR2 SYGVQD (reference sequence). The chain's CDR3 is CASQPDRYHTEAFF. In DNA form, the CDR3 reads TGCGCCAGCCAACCGGACAGGTATCACACTGAAGCTTTCTTT.

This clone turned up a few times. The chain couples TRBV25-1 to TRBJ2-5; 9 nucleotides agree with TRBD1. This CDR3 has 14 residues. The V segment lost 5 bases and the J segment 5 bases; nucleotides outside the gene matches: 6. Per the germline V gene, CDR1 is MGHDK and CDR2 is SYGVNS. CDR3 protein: CASSPRTGEETQYF. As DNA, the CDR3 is TGTGCCAGCAGTCCCCGGACAGGGGAGGAGACCCAGTACTTC. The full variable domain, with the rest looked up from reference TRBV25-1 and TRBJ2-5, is EADIYQTPRYLVIGTGKKITLECSQTMGHDKMYWYQQDPGMELHLIHYSYGVNSTEKGDLSSESTVSRIRTEHFPLTLESARPSHTSQYLCASSPRTGEETQYFGPGTRLLVL.

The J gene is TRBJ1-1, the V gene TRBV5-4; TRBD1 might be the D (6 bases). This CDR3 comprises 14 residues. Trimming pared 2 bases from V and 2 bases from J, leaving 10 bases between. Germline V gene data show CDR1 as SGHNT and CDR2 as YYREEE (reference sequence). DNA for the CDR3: TGTGCCAGCAGCTTCAGGGGCCAAAACACTGAAGCTTTCTTT. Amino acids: CASSFRGQNTEAFF.

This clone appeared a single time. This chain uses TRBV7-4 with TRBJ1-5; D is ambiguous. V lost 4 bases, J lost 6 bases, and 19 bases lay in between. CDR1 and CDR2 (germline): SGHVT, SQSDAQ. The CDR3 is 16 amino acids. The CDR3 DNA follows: TGTGCCAGCAGCTCCCCTTTCGCCAGGTTGGGTCAGCCCCAGCATTTT. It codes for CASSSPFARLGQPQHF. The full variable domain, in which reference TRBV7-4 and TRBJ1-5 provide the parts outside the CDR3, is GAGVSQSPRYKVAKRGRDVALRCDSISGHVTLYWYRQTLGQGSEVLTYSQSDAQRDKSGRPSGRFSAERPERSVSTLKIQRTEQGDSAVYLCASSSPFARLGQPQHFGDGTRLSIL.

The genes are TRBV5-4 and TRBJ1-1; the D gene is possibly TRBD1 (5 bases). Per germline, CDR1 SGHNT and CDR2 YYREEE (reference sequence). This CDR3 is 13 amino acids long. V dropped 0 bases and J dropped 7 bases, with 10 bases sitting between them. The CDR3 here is CASSLGLGGEAFF. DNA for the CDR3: TGTGCCAGCAGCTTGGGGTTGGGGGGTGAAGCTTTCTTT.

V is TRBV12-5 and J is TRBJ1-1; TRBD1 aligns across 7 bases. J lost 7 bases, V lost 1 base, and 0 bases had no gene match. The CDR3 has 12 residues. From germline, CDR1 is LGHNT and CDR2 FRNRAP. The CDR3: CASGLGQGEAFF. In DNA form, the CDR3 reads TGTGCTAGTGGTTTGGGACAGGGTGAAGCTTTCTTT.

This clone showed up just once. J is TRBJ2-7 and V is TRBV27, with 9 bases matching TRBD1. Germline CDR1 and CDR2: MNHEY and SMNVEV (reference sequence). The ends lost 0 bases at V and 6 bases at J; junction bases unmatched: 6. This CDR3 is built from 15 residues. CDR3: CASSLSRDRVAEQYF. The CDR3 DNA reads TGTGCCAGCAGTTTATCGAGGGACAGGGTTGCCGAGCAGTACTTC.

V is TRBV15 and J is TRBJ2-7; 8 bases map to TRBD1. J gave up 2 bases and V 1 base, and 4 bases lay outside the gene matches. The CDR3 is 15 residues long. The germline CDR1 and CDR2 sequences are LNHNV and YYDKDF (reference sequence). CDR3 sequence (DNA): TGTGCCACCAGCAGAGCTGGGACAGGCGCCTACGAGCAGTACTTC. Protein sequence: CATSRAGTGAYEQYF.

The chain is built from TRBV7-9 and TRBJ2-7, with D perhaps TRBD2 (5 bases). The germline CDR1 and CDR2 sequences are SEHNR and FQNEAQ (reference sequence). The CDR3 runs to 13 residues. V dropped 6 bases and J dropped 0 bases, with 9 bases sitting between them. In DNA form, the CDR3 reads TGTGCCAGCAGTCGTGACTACTCCTACGAGCAGTACTTC. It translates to CASSRDYSYEQYF.

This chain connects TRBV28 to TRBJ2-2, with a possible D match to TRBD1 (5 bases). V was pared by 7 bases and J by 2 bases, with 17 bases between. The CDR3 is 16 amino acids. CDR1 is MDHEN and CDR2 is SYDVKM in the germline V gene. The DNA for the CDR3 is TGTGCCAGCACCCAAGGTGGCCAGGGTAACACCGGGGAGCTGTTTTTT. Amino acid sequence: CASTQGGQGNTGELFF.

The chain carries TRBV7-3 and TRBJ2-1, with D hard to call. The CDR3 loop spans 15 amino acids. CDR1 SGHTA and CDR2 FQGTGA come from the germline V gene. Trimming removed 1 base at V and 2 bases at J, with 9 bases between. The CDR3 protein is CASSLNPVTYNEQFF. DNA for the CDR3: TGTGCCAGCAGCTTAAATCCGGTTACCTACAATGAGCAGTTCTTC.

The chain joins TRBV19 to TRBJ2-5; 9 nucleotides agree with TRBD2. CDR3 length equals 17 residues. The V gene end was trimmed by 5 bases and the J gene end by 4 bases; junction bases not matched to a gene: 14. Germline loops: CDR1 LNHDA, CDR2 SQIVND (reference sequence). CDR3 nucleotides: TGTGCCAGTAGTGTATACCGAACCGGGACTAGCATAGAGACCCAGTACTTC. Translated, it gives CASSVYRTGTSIETQYF.

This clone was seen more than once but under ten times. The chain's CDR3 is CASSERTGTGKGPGELFF. The CDR3, as DNA: TGCGCCAGCAGTGAGAGAACCGGGACAGGGAAGGGCCCCGGGGAGCTGTTTTTT. The genes are TRBV10-1 and TRBJ2-2, with TRBD1 identical over 9 bases. The V gene's germline CDR1 is WNHNN and CDR2 SYGVQD (reference sequence). This CDR3 has 18 amino acids. The junction had 13 bases not matched to a gene; V was cut back by 2 bases and J by 6 bases.

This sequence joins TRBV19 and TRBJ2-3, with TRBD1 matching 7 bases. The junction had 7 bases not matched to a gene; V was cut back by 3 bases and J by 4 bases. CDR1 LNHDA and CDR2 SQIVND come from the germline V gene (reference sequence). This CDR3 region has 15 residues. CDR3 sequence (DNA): TGTGCCAGTAGTATTGGGGGCAGGGGGTCAGATACGCAGTATTTT. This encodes CASSIGGRGSDTQYF.

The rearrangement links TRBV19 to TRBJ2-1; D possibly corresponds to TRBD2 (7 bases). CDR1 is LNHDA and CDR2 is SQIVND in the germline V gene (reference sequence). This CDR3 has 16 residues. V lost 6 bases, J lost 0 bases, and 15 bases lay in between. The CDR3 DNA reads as TGTGCCAGTAGACCAAAAGGGGGGGACTCCTACAATGAGCAGTTCTTC. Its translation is CASRPKGGDSYNEQFF.